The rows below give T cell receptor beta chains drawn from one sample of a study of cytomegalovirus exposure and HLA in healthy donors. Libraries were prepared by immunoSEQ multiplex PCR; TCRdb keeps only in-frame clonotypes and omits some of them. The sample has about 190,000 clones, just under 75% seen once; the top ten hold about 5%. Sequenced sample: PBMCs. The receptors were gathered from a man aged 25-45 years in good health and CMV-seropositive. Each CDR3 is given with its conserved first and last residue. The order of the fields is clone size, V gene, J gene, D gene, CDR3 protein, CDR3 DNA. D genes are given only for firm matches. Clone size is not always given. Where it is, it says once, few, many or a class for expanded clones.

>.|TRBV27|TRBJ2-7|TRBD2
CASSLLAGVYEQYF
TGTGCCAGCAGTTTACTAGCGGGAGTCTACGAGCAGTACTTC
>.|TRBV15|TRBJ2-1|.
CATSRVGGGQFF
TGTGCCACCAGCAGAGTTGGCGGTGGGCAGTTCTTC
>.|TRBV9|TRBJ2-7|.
CASSSIGTPYEQYF
TGTGCCAGCAGCTCCATAGGGACTCCATACGAGCAGTACTTC
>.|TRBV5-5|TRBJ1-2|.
CASSPRRPSYGYTF
TGTGCCAGCAGCCCCAGGAGGCCCAGCTATGGCTACACCTTC
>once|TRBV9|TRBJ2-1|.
CASSVGQVYEQFF
TGTGCCAGCAGCGTAGGACAGGTTTATGAGCAGTTCTTC
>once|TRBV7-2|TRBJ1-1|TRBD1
CASSSGQANTEAFF
TGTGCCAGCAGCTCGGGACAGGCTAACACTGAAGCTTTCTTT
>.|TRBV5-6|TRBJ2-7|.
CASKGSSYEQYF
TGTGCCAGCAAAGGGAGCTCCTACGAGCAGTACTTC
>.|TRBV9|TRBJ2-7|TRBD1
CASGDSSYEQYF
TGTGCCAGCGGGGACAGCTCCTACGAGCAGTACTTC
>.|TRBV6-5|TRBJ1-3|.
CASSYGEGGGNTIYF
TGTGCCAGCAGTTACGGAGAGGGAGGAGGAAACACCATATATTTT
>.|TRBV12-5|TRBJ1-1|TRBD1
CASGLGQGGRTEAFF
TGTGCTAGTGGTTTGGGACAGGGGGGACGTACTGAAGCTTTCTTT
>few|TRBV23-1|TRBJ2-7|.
CAMPNTETYEQYF
TGCGCCATGCCTAACACAGAAACCTACGAGCAGTACTTC
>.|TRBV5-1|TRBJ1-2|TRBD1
CASSLAAGGGIGYTF
TGCGCCAGCAGCTTGGCCGCAGGGGGCGGAATCGGCTACACCTTC
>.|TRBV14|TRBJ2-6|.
CASSHSSGANVLTF
TGTGCCAGCAGCCACAGCTCTGGGGCCAACGTCCTGACTTTC
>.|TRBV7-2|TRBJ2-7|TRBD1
CASSYRDRGGYEQYF
TGTGCCAGCAGCTACCGGGACAGGGGCGGCTACGAGCAGTACTTC
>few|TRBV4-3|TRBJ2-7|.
CASSQAAGDLYEQYF
TGCGCCAGCAGCCAAGCGGCAGGGGACCTCTACGAGCAGTACTTC
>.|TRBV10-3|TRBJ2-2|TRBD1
CAIRDRGRSTGELFF
TGTGCCATCAGGGACAGGGGGCGCAGCACCGGGGAGCTGTTTTTT
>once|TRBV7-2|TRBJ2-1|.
CASTLGLAPNNEQFF
TGTGCCAGCACCCTAGGGCTAGCCCCAAACAATGAGCAGTTCTTC
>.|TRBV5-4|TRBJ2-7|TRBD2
CASSSGLAGFYEQYF
TGTGCCAGCAGCTCGGGACTAGCGGGGTTCTACGAGCAGTACTTC
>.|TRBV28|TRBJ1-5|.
CASGQVNQPQHF
TGTGCCAGCGGGCAGGTCAATCAGCCCCAGCATTTT
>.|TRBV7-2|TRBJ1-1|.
CASTLMGAGTIEAFF
TGTGCCAGCACCTTAATGGGGGCGGGCACCATTGAAGCTTTCTTT
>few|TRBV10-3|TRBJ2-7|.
CAIRAQGSEQYF
TGTGCCATCAGGGCTCAGGGATCCGAGCAGTACTTC
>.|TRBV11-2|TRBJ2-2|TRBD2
CASSPSGRTGELFF
TGTGCCAGCAGCCCCAGCGGGAGGACCGGGGAGCTGTTTTTT
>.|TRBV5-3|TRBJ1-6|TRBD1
CARSTPRTGRNSPLHF
TGTGCCAGAAGTACTCCCCGGACAGGGCGGAATTCACCCCTCCACTTT
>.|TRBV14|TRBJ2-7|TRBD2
CASRGSSGGYEQYF
TGTGCCAGCCGGGGATCTAGCGGGGGTTACGAGCAGTACTTC
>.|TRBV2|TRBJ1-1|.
CASSEGAGSTEAFF
TGTGCCAGCAGTGAAGGGGCAGGTTCAACTGAAGCTTTCTTT
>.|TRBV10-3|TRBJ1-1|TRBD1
CAITGDRGNTEAFF
TGTGCCATCACTGGGGACAGGGGGAACACTGAAGCTTTCTTT
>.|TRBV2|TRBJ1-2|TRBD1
CASSIAPETGIRWGYTF
TGTGCCAGCAGTATCGCCCCGGAGACAGGGATTCGGTGGGGCTACACCTTC
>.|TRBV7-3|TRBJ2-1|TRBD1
CASSLMDRTYNEQFF
TGTGCCAGCAGCTTAATGGACAGGACCTACAATGAGCAGTTCTTC
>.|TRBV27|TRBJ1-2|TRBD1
CASSSIGRGSGYTF
TGTGCCAGCAGTTCGATAGGCAGGGGGAGCGGCTACACCTTC
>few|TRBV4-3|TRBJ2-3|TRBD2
CASSQVTGGPMVTQYF
TGCGCCAGCAGCCAAGTTACGGGGGGGCCGATGGTTACGCAGTATTTT
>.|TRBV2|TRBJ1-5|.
CASSSVAGVSNQPQHF
TGTGCCAGCAGCTCAGTGGCAGGGGTTAGCAATCAGCCCCAGCATTTT
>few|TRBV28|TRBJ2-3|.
CASSSPGGANTDTQYF
TGTGCCAGCAGTTCCCCTGGCGGAGCAAACACAGATACGCAGTATTTT
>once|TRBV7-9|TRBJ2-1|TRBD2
CASSWDLAEGGTEQFF
TGTGCCAGCAGCTGGGATCTAGCGGAGGGCGGTACTGAGCAGTTCTTC
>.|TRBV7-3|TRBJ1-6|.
CASSPRGGPGGSPLHF
TGTGCCAGCAGCCCCCGGGGGGGACCGGGGGGTTCACCCCTCCACTTT
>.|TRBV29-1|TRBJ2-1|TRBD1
CSVEGGTGVITYNEQFF
TGCAGCGTTGAAGGAGGGACAGGGGTAATTACCTACAATGAGCAGTTCTTC
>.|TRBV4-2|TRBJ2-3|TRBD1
CASSQVGDRGADTQYF
TGTGCCAGCAGCCAAGTCGGCGACAGGGGAGCAGATACGCAGTATTTT
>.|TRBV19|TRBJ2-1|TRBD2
CASTSWGLAGVDEQFF
TGTGCCAGTACCTCATGGGGGCTAGCGGGCGTCGATGAGCAGTTCTTC
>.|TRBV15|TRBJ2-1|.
CATSRDFERGGYSNEQFF
TGTGCCACCAGCAGAGATTTTGAGAGGGGGGGGTATTCCAATGAGCAGTTCTTC
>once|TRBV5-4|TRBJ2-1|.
CASSPEAATYNEQFF
TGTGCCAGCAGCCCGGAGGCGGCAACCTACAATGAGCAGTTCTTC
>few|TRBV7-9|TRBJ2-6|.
CASSPGSGANVLTF
TGTGCCAGCAGCCCGGGGTCTGGGGCCAACGTCCTGACTTTC
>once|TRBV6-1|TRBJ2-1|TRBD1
CASSGRLIRTGGRDEQFF
TGTGCCAGCAGTGGACGACTCATAAGGACAGGGGGCCGGGATGAGCAGTTCTTC
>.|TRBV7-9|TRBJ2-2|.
CASSPLGGQSGELFF
TGTGCCAGCAGCCCACTGGGGGGGCAATCCGGGGAGCTGTTTTTT
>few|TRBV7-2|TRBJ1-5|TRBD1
CASSPRGVQPQHF
TGTGCCAGCAGCCCCAGGGGGGTTCAGCCCCAGCATTTT
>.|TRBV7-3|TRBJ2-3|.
CASSVSPTDTQYF
TGTGCCAGCAGCGTTAGTCCCACAGATACGCAGTATTTT
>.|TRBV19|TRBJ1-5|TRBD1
CASSRTGVSGQPQHF
TGTGCCAGTAGTCGGACAGGGGTCTCGGGCCAGCCCCAGCATTTT
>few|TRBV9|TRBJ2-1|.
CASSVRGHEQFF
TGTGCCAGCAGCGTCAGGGGCCATGAGCAGTTCTTC
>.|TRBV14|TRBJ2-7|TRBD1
CASSPDRHEQYF
TGTGCCAGCAGCCCGGACAGGCACGAGCAGTACTTC
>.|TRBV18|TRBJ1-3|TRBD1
CASSPGTGDTIYF
TGTGCCAGCTCACCCGGGACAGGGGACACGATATATTTT
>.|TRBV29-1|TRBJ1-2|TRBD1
CSVDTGGQVFGYTF
TGCAGCGTTGATACGGGTGGACAGGTATTCGGCTACACCTTC
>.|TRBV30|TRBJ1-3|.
CAWIENTIYF
TGTGCCTGGATAGAAAACACCATATATTTT
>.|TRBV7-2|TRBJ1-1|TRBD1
CASSLGQGIGDEAFF
TGTGCCAGCAGCTTGGGACAGGGGATTGGGGATGAAGCTTTCTTT
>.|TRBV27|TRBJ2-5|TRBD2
CASTPPGLAGTQYF
TGTGCCAGCACCCCCCCAGGACTAGCGGGGACCCAGTACTTC
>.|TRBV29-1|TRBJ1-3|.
CSASSGNTIYF
TGCAGCGCCTCCTCTGGAAACACCATATATTTT